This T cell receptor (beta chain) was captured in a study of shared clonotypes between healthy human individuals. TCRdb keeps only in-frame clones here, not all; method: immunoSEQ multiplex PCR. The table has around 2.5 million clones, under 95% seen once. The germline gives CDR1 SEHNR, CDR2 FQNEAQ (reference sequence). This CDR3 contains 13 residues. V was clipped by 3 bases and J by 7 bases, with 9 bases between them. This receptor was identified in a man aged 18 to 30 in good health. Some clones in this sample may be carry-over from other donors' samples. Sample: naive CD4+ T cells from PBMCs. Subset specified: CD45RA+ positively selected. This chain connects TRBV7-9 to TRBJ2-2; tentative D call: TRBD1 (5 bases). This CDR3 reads CASSLEQVGELFF. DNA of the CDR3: TGTGCCAGCAGCTTGGAACAGGTCGGGGAGCTGTTTTTT.